These T cell receptor beta chains were read from a single sample in a study of shared clonotypes between healthy human individuals. The method was immunoSEQ multiplex PCR; TCRdb's version includes in-frame clones alone and lacks a portion of them. The data contain more than 2 million clones, about 95% of them seen just once; the ten biggest clones take up 1.1%. Sequencing was performed on naive CD8+ T cells sorted from blood. These TCRs come from a man younger than 35 in good health. Each CDR3 is given with its conserved first and last residue. Fields, in order: J gene, CDR3 length, D gene, V gene, clone size, CDR3 DNA, CDR3 protein. A D gene is named only where the DNA matches it firmly. Where a row states a size, it is once, few, many or the class of an expanded clone; other rows omit it.

TRBJ2-3,18,TRBD2,TRBV10-3,.,TGTGCCATCAGTGACCCGAGGTTATTAGCGGGAGGGTCAGATACGCAGTATTTT,CAISDPRLLAGGSDTQYF
TRBJ2-1,13,.,TRBV11-3,.,TGTGCCAGCAGCACGGACAGATACAATGAGCAGTTCTTC,CASSTDRYNEQFF
TRBJ2-7,15,TRBD1,TRBV27,.,TGTGCCAGCAGTTGGGGGACAGGGGATTCCTACGAGCAGTACTTC,CASSWGTGDSYEQYF
TRBJ2-7,14,TRBD2,TRBV2,.,TGTGCCAGCAGTGAACTAGCGGATTCCTACGAGCAGTACTTC,CASSELADSYEQYF
TRBJ2-3,18,TRBD2,TRBV27,.,TGTGCCAGCAGCCTAAAGCCCCCTGGAGCGGGAGGTCCAGATACGCAGTATTTT,CASSLKPPGAGGPDTQYF
TRBJ2-2,14,.,TRBV2,few,TGTGCCAGCAGAACAGGACCGAACACCGGGGAGCTGTTTTTT,CASRTGPNTGELFF
TRBJ2-1,14,.,TRBV2,.,TGTGCCAGCACCCACCCGGGGGCCCTGAATGAGCAGTTCTTC,CASTHPGALNEQFF
TRBJ2-7,16,.,TRBV4-1,.,TGCGCCAGCAGCCATGGGGTGGGGGTTCTGGGCTACGAGCAGTACTTC,CASSHGVGVLGYEQYF
TRBJ2-1,11,.,TRBV27,.,TGTGCCAGCATTAACGGGGAGGAGCAGTTCTTC,CASINGEEQFF
TRBJ2-3,13,.,TRBV7-9,once,TGTGCCAGCAGTATGACCTTTACAGATACGCAGTATTTT,CASSMTFTDTQYF
TRBJ2-7,15,TRBD1,TRBV5-1,.,TGCGCCAGCAGCTTGTCGACAGGGCTTTCCTACGAGCAGTACTTC,CASSLSTGLSYEQYF
TRBJ1-4,15,.,TRBV7-9,.,TGTGCCAGCAGCTTAGCGATGGGCAATAATGAAAAACTGTTTTTT,CASSLAMGNNEKLFF
TRBJ1-2,14,.,TRBV27,.,TGTGCCAGCACCACCACGGGGGGCAGCTATGGCTACACCTTC,CASTTTGGSYGYTF
TRBJ1-5,15,.,TRBV5-5,few,TGTGCCAGCAGCCCGACGCGGGGGGGCAATCAGCCCCAGCATTTT,CASSPTRGGNQPQHF
TRBJ2-7,14,.,TRBV10-3,.,TGTGCCATCAGTGATCCCATGGGCCCCTACGAGCAGTACTTC,CAISDPMGPYEQYF
TRBJ2-5,16,TRBD1,TRBV13,.,TGTGCCAGCAGCCTCGGACAGGCTTACTGGGAAGAGACCCAGTACTTC,CASSLGQAYWEETQYF
TRBJ1-6,19,TRBD1,TRBV4-1,.,TGCGCCAGCAGCCAAGATCTTCGGACAGGGGGAGCCAATAATTCACCCCTCCACTTT,CASSQDLRTGGANNSPLHF